This record looks at one TCR beta chain sequence and its context. Adults between roughly 18 and 89 years of age took part from under 25 US areas. This record comes from a study of blood T cell repertoires in COVID-19. Original analysis: The authors estimated nucleated cell counts from reference gene primer amplification. Profiled with immunoSEQ multiplex PCR; TCRdb holds only in-frame clones, not every one. The DNA was the basis for D and trimming; V, J and clone size are from that table. The sample holds roughly 500,000 clones, 85% to 90% seen once. This TCR was recovered from a woman in her thirties or forties who had recovered from COVID-19. The sample consisted of PBMCs or T cells enriched from blood (not recorded which).

CDR3 DNA: TGTGCCAGCAGCACAGGGGGCTCGAACACTGAAGCTTTCTTT. This codes for CASSTGGSNTEAFF. The V gene is TRBV6-2 or TRBV6-3, the J gene TRBJ1-1; 9 bases are a match to TRBD1. The CDR3 runs 14 residues. CDR1 and CDR2 (germline): MNHEY, SVGEGT. Trimming took 6 bases from V and 1 from J; bases not matched to a gene: 3.